Listed below are T cell receptor beta chains from one sample, sequenced in a study of blood T cells in healthy people across ages. Each CDR3 protein is one row after TCRdb ran MiXCR on the 5' RACE reads. The sample records 600,000 to 1,000,000 distinct CDR3 sequences, roughly 64% being singletons. The sample taken for sequencing was blood. The receptor source for this set is a man aged 25 to 40 in good health. CDR3s include the opening cysteine and the closing phenylalanine or tryptophan. D genes are given only for firm matches. Size is stated for part of the rows, as once, few or many counts, or as a class when the clone is expanded.

. | TRBJ2-4 | TRBV6-2/TRBV6-3 | . | 14 | CASSYGAGPAEQYF | TGTGCCAGCAGTTACGGGGCAGGGCCCGCTGAGCAGTACTTC
. | TRBJ1-2 | TRBV9 | TRBD1 | 13 | CASSNTGAYGYTF | TGTGCCAGCAGCAATACAGGGGCTTATGGCTACACCTTC
. | TRBJ2-7 | TRBV29-1 | . | 13 | CSVGTPELYEQYF | TGCAGCGTCGGGACTCCAGAGTTATACGAGCAGTACTTC
few | TRBJ2-3 | TRBV4-3 | TRBD1 | 16 | CASSLGTVLYTDTQYF | TGCGCCAGCAGTCTTGGGACAGTTCTCTACACAGATACGCAGTATTTT
many | TRBJ2-4 | TRBV4-2 | . | 12 | CASSQEGNIQYF | TGTGCCAGCAGCCAAGAAGGGAACATTCAGTACTTC
few | TRBJ2-1 | TRBV29-1 | TRBD2 | 15 | CSVGGGSHPGNEQFF | TGCAGCGTGGGGGGGGGATCCCATCCCGGCAATGAGCAGTTCTTC
once | TRBJ2-7 | TRBV7-2 | TRBD1 | 15 | CASSLSGTGGFEQYF | TGTGCCAGCAGCTTATCCGGGACAGGGGGCTTCGAGCAGTACTTC
. | TRBJ1-2 | TRBV9 | TRBD1 | 14 | CASSGGDSGYGYTF | TGTGCCAGCAGCGGGGGGGACAGCGGCTATGGCTACACCTTC
few | TRBJ2-4 | TRBV7-2 | . | 14 | CASSRTAPGNIQYF | TGTGCCAGCAGCCGGACTGCTCCCGGAAACATTCAGTACTTC
. | TRBJ2-7 | TRBV2 | . | 12 | CASKEGPGEQYF | TGTGCCAGCAAGGAGGGGCCAGGCGAGCAGTACTTC
. | TRBJ1-4 | TRBV9 | . | 16 | CASSVGQEATNEKLFF | TGTGCCAGCAGCGTGGGGCAGGAGGCCACTAATGAAAAACTGTTTTTT
. | TRBJ2-1 | TRBV7-9 | . | 15 | CASSPRDVLDNEQFF | TGTGCCAGCAGCCCCCGGGACGTTCTTGACAATGAGCAGTTCTTC
few | TRBJ2-3 | TRBV7-2 | . | 15 | CASSLVTGGTDTQYF | TGTGCCAGCAGCTTAGTTACGGGGGGCACAGATACGCAGTATTTT
. | TRBJ2-7 | TRBV5-6 | . | 14 | CASSLAGVYYEQYF | TGTGCCAGCAGCTTGGCGGGAGTATACTACGAGCAGTACTTC
few | TRBJ1-2 | TRBV4-2 | TRBD1 | 14 | CASSQATTGDGYTF | TGTGCCAGCAGCCAAGCAACTACAGGGGATGGCTACACCTTC
. | TRBJ2-1 | TRBV20-1 | TRBD2 | 15 | CSARVASGFQETQFF | TGCAGTGCTAGGGTGGCTAGCGGGTTCCAAGAGACCCAGTTCTTC
. | TRBJ2-7 | TRBV2 | . | 14 | CASSEQGSIYEQYF | TGTGCCAGCAGCGAGCAGGGTTCCATCTACGAGCAGTACTTC
. | TRBJ2-3 | TRBV29-1 | TRBD2 | 16 | CSVGLLGGPGTDTQYF | TGCAGCGTTGGCCTCTTGGGAGGGCCGGGCACAGATACGCAGTATTTT
. | TRBJ2-5 | TRBV28 | TRBD2 | 13 | CASGTSGRETQYF | TGTGCCAGCGGAACTAGCGGGAGGGAGACCCAGTACTTC
. | TRBJ2-1 | TRBV29-1 | . | 12 | CSVRLGFDEQFF | TGCAGCGTTCGGCTAGGTTTCGATGAGCAGTTCTTC
. | TRBJ1-2 | TRBV3-1 | . | 14 | CASRFSGGTYGYTF | TGTGCCAGCAGGTTTTCCGGGGGAACCTATGGCTACACCTTC
. | TRBJ2-7 | TRBV20-1 | . | 12 | CSASGSIYEQYF | TGCAGTGCTAGCGGGTCTATCTACGAGCAGTACTTC
. | TRBJ2-1 | TRBV10-2 | TRBD1 | 14 | CASSDGTGINEQFF | TGCGCCAGCAGTGATGGGACAGGGATCAATGAGCAGTTCTTC
few | TRBJ2-5 | TRBV24-1 | . | 11 | CATSDWETQYF | TGTGCCACCAGTGATTGGGAGACCCAGTACTTC
. | TRBJ2-7 | TRBV20-1 | TRBD1 | 13 | CSARRGHSYEQYF | TGCAGTGCTAGGAGGGGGCACTCCTACGAGCAGTACTTC
. | TRBJ1-2 | TRBV30 | TRBD1 | 12 | CAWSGTGYGYTF | TGTGCCTGGAGTGGGACAGGTTATGGCTACACCTTC
few | TRBJ2-5 | TRBV14 | . | 15 | CASSKFLTGQETQYF | TGTGCCAGCAGCAAATTTCTAACAGGGCAAGAGACCCAGTACTTC
. | TRBJ2-1 | TRBV20-1 | TRBD1 | 14 | CSAKKGTGYNEQFF | TGCAGTGCCAAAAAGGGGACAGGGTACAATGAGCAGTTCTTC
. | TRBJ2-1 | TRBV7-9 | . | 14 | CASSPGTFDDEQFF | TGTGCCAGCAGCCCTGGGACGTTCGACGATGAGCAGTTCTTC
few | TRBJ2-5 | TRBV12-5 | TRBD1 | 16 | CASGLVPGQGRRTQYF | TGTGCTAGTGGTTTGGTACCGGGACAGGGTCGTCGGACCCAGTACTTC
. | TRBJ2-2 | TRBV6-2/TRBV6-3 | . | 13 | CASRTRRAGELFF | TGTGCCAGCAGGACTAGAAGGGCCGGGGAGCTGTTTTTT
. | TRBJ1-1 | TRBV20-1 | . | 13 | CSAATVMNTEAFF | TGCAGTGCAGCAACAGTGATGAACACTGAAGCTTTCTTT
. | TRBJ2-7 | TRBV6-5 | . | 14 | CASRSNRDAYEQYF | TGTGCCAGCAGAAGCAACAGGGATGCCTACGAGCAGTACTTC
. | TRBJ2-1 | TRBV30 | TRBD2 | 15 | CAWSAIGGGYNEQFF | TGTGCCTGGAGTGCCATCGGCGGGGGGTACAATGAGCAGTTCTTC
. | TRBJ1-1 | TRBV10-3 | . | 13 | CAIGEEGDTEAFF | TGTGCCATCGGGGAAGAGGGGGACACTGAAGCTTTCTTT
. | TRBJ2-7 | TRBV20-1 | . | 13 | CSARDLEVHEQYF | TGCAGTGCTAGAGATCTCGAGGTACACGAGCAGTACTTC
. | TRBJ2-5 | TRBV20-1 | . | 14 | CSARVSTVQGTQYF | TGCAGTGCTAGAGTCTCGACAGTGCAAGGGACCCAGTACTTC
. | TRBJ2-5 | TRBV18 | . | 16 | CASSPGVRAVEETQYF | TGTGCCAGCTCACCGGGGGTCAGGGCCGTTGAAGAGACCCAGTACTTC
few | TRBJ2-1 | TRBV6-2/TRBV6-3 | TRBD2 | 14 | CASGTTSYYNEQFF | TGTGCCAGCGGGACTACATCCTACTACAATGAGCAGTTCTTC
. | TRBJ1-1 | TRBV29-1 | . | 11 | CSAEIHTGAFF | TGCAGCGCTGAAATACACACTGGAGCTTTCTTT